These T cell receptor beta chains were read from a single sample in a study of beta chain features in type 1 diabetes. Produced via immunoSEQ multiplex PCR; TCRdb's table is partial and in-frame only. Of about 340,000 clones listed, less than 10% are singletons. Source material: central memory CD4+ T cells from blood. All receptors derive from a woman aged 18-30 years in good health. The CDR3 runs from the conserved cysteine through the conserved F or W. The D gene is left open where the match is weak. The size field is filled for only some rows; it gives once, few, many or a size class.

>TRBV9|TRBJ2-4|NA|few
TGTGCCAGCAGCGTCGTGGGGTCTGGATATGGTAACATTCAGTACTTC
CASSVVGSGYGNIQYF
>TRBV5-6|TRBJ2-2|NA|NA
TGTGCCAGCCGCGGGACGTCGTCCGGGGAGCTGTTTTTT
CASRGTSSGELFF
>TRBV28|TRBJ2-7|NA|NA
TGTGCCAGCAGTTTATCGGGTGGTTGGGGGCAGTACTTC
CASSLSGGWGQYF
>TRBV27|TRBJ2-7|TRBD1|NA
TGTGCCAGCAGTTTAGCAGGGGGTCCGTACGAGCAGTACTTC
CASSLAGGPYEQYF
>TRBV28|TRBJ1-3|NA|NA
TGTGCCAGCAGAAACCCCGCCGGGGGCTTCGATGGAAACACCATATATTTT
CASRNPAGGFDGNTIYF
>TRBV7-3|TRBJ2-1|TRBD2|few
TGTGCCAGCAGCCGAGAGGGGGCTAGCGGGAGAATAGGGTTCAATGAGCAGTTCTTC
CASSREGASGRIGFNEQFF
>TRBV27|TRBJ2-3|NA|NA
TGTGCCAGCAAGAGAAAAAAAGATACGCAGTATTTT
CASKRKKDTQYF
>TRBV15|TRBJ2-6|NA|NA
TGTGCCACCAGCAGAGCAGACTCTGGGGCCAACGTCCTGACTTTC
CATSRADSGANVLTF
>TRBV7-3|TRBJ1-2|NA|few
TGTGCCAGCAGCTTAAAGGGGGGCTATGGCTACACCTTC
CASSLKGGYGYTF
>TRBV29-1|TRBJ2-7|NA|NA
TGCAGCGTTGTCGGCGATCCAAACACCGGCTACGAGCAGTACTTC
CSVVGDPNTGYEQYF
>TRBV28|TRBJ1-5|TRBD1|NA
TGTGCCAGCAGTTTATTCGGGACAGGGAAAAGGCAGCCCCAGCATTTT
CASSLFGTGKRQPQHF
>TRBV6-5|TRBJ1-2|NA|NA
TGTGCCAGCAAAGAACAGCCCTACTATGGCTACACCTTC
CASKEQPYYGYTF
>TRBV4-1|TRBJ2-6|NA|many
TGCGCCAGCAGCACAAAGTACTCTGGGGCCAACGTCCTGACTTTC
CASSTKYSGANVLTF
>TRBV7-3|TRBJ2-7|NA|few
TGTGCCAGCAGCTTAACGGCGGGGCTAAGCTACGAGCAGTACTTC
CASSLTAGLSYEQYF
>TRBV28|TRBJ2-7|TRBD2|NA
TGTGCCAGCAGTTTAGTGGCTAGCGGGAGGGCCTCCTCCTACGAGCAGTACTTC
CASSLVASGRASSYEQYF
>TRBV11-2|TRBJ2-7|TRBD2|NA
TGTGCCAGCAGCTTGTCACTAGCGGGAGGGAGCGTTGGCTACGAGCAGTACTTC
CASSLSLAGGSVGYEQYF
>TRBV5-6|TRBJ2-3|NA|few
TGTGCCAGCAGCTTGGGTCCAGGGGGCACAGATACGCAGTATTTT
CASSLGPGGTDTQYF
>TRBV7-6|TRBJ2-5|NA|few
TGTGCCAGCAGCTTACCCCCTCAAGAGACCCAGTACTTC
CASSLPPQETQYF
>TRBV7-9|TRBJ1-1|NA|many
TGTGCCAGCAGCTTTGGTGGGAACACTGAAGCTTTCTTT
CASSFGGNTEAFF
>TRBV5-1|TRBJ2-3|TRBD2|few
TGCGCCAGCAGCCAGCGGGGGATTCGGGATACGCAGTATTTT
CASSQRGIRDTQYF
>TRBV7-2|TRBJ2-3|TRBD2|few
TGTGCCAGCAGCGGGGAGGGCCGCGCAGATACGCAGTATTTT
CASSGEGRADTQYF
>TRBV2|TRBJ1-4|NA|many
TGTGCCAGCAGTGAAGCAGACTCCTCAAAACTGTTTTTT
CASSEADSSKLFF
>TRBV7-8|TRBJ2-7|NA|once
TGTGCCAGCAGCAAACTTGGACTAAGTGGGTCCTACGAGCAGTACTTC
CASSKLGLSGSYEQYF
>TRBV4-3|TRBJ2-6|TRBD1|few
TGCGCCAGCAGCCAAGAAAGAGGGGGCGGTGGGGCCAACGTCCTGACTTTC
CASSQERGGGGANVLTF
>TRBV19|TRBJ2-1|NA|few
TGTGCCAGTAGTATGGTGGGGGGAGCGCGATACAATGAGCAGTTCTTC
CASSMVGGARYNEQFF
>TRBV29-1|TRBJ2-7|NA|NA
TGCAGCGTTCTGGTAGAGAACTCCTACGAGCAGTACTTC
CSVLVENSYEQYF
>TRBV15|TRBJ2-7|NA|NA
TGTGCCACCAGCAGAGATTTGCGAGACACAACCTACGAGCAGTACTTC
CATSRDLRDTTYEQYF
>TRBV28|TRBJ1-5|NA|many
TGTGCCAGCAGTTTGGGCCCAGGGCTCCACCAATGGTTTCAGCCCCAGCATTTT
CASSLGPGLHQWFQPQHF
>TRBV5-6|TRBJ2-5|NA|NA
TGTGCCAGCACCTCAACCCAGGCAGGGGGGGGTGAGACCCAGTACTTC
CASTSTQAGGGETQYF
>TRBV29-1|TRBJ1-2|TRBD1|NA
TGCAGCGTTGAAGGTGTGACAGGGCTTGGCTATGGCTACACCTTC
CSVEGVTGLGYGYTF
>TRBV25-1|TRBJ2-3|NA|NA
TGTGCCAGCCGAGGGGATGGCACAGATACGCAGTATTTT
CASRGDGTDTQYF
>TRBV19|TRBJ2-1|NA|NA
TGTGCCAGTAGTTACGGCCCGAATCCCTACAATGAGCAGTTCTTC
CASSYGPNPYNEQFF
>TRBV7-3|TRBJ2-5|NA|few
TGTGCCAGCAGCACGACTAGTGGCGAGACCCAGTACTTC
CASSTTSGETQYF
>TRBV5-4|TRBJ2-2|NA|few
TGTGCCAGCAGCTACCTCAGGGCGGCCGGGGAGCTGTTTTTT
CASSYLRAAGELFF
>TRBV4-3|TRBJ2-2|TRBD2|NA
TGCGCCAGCAGCCAAGCCCCTGGGACTAGCGGGGCCACCGGGGAGCTGTTTTTT
CASSQAPGTSGATGELFF
>TRBV5-4|TRBJ2-7|TRBD1|few
TGTGCCAGCAGCCCCCGTGGACAGGGGGCTGAGCAGTACTTC
CASSPRGQGAEQYF
>TRBV28|TRBJ2-7|NA|few
TGTGCCAGCAGTTCACCGCGCCGAGGCGCGTACTTC
CASSSPRRGAYF
>TRBV5-6|TRBJ1-2|NA|few
TGTGCCAGCAGCTTGAGAGGGCAGGGAAGCAACTATGGCTACACCTTC
CASSLRGQGSNYGYTF
>TRBV7-2|TRBJ2-7|TRBD2|NA
TGTGCCAGCAGCCCCGCCGGGCTAGCGGGGAACGAGCAGTACTTC
CASSPAGLAGNEQYF
>TRBV5-8|TRBJ2-7|TRBD1|many
TGTGCCAGCAGCCGGGGACAGGGGTTATACGAGCAGTACTTC
CASSRGQGLYEQYF
>TRBV7-9|TRBJ2-1|NA|NA
TGTGCCAGCAGCCTGGGCTCCTACAATGAGCAGTTCTTC
CASSLGSYNEQFF
>TRBV7-9|TRBJ2-1|TRBD2|few
TGTGCCAGCAGCCAAAAGGGACTAGCGGGGAATGAGCAGTTCTTC
CASSQKGLAGNEQFF
>TRBV19|TRBJ2-1|NA|NA
TGTGCCAGTCAAGGTTCCGGGACTCGAAAGGCCGCTCAGTTCTTC
CASQGSGTRKAAQFF
>TRBV15|TRBJ2-6|NA|few
TGTGCCACCAGGGGACGAAAGGGGGGCGCTGGGGCCAACGTCCTGACTTTC
CATRGRKGGAGANVLTF
>TRBV5-4|TRBJ2-5|NA|few
TGTGCCAGCAGCTTGTTGGCAGGGGGGGAGACCCAGTACTTC
CASSLLAGGETQYF
>TRBV11-1|TRBJ2-1|NA|many
TGTGCCAGCAGTGGGGGGAACTACAATGAGCAGTTCTTC
CASSGGNYNEQFF
>TRBV4-3|TRBJ2-7|NA|NA
TGCGCCAGCAGCCAAGATGCAACAAGTCCAACCTACGAGCAGTACTTC
CASSQDATSPTYEQYF
>TRBV6-5|TRBJ2-1|NA|NA
TGTGCCAGCAGTTACCTGGGACAAGGCTACAATGAGCAGTTCTTC
CASSYLGQGYNEQFF
>TRBV28|TRBJ2-2|NA|few
TGTGCCAGCAGTTACAGGGCTGCCGGGGAGCTGTTTTTT
CASSYRAAGELFF